The rows below give T cell receptor beta chains drawn from one sample of a study of T cell changes during pregnancy in multiple sclerosis. Some clones are missing from TCRdb's copy, which holds only in-frame ones; the method was immunoSEQ multiplex PCR. The sample records tens of thousands of clones, 90% to 95% being singletons. The specimen was peripheral blood, collected before pregnancy. The receptor source for this set is a female donor with multiple sclerosis, enrolled in a pregnancy study. Each CDR3 is given with its conserved first and last residue. Each record gives: CDR3 protein, CDR3 DNA, V gene, D gene, J gene, clone size. A D gene is named only where the DNA matches it firmly. Only part of the rows carry a size: once, few, many, or a class if the clone is expanded.

CDR3: CASSGYLRGNTEAFF; DNA: TGTGCCAGCAGCGGTTATCTTCGGGGGAACACTGAAGCTTTCTTT; V: TRBV9; D: NA; J: TRBJ1-1; size: NA
CDR3: CASSGGGSYNEQFF; DNA: TGCGCCAGCAGCGGGGGGGGCTCCTACAATGAGCAGTTCTTC; V: TRBV5-1; D: TRBD2; J: TRBJ2-1; size: NA
CDR3: CASSGDSFSPLHF; DNA: TGTGCCAGTAGCGGGGACAGTTTTTCACCCCTCCACTTT; V: TRBV19; D: TRBD1; J: TRBJ1-6; size: NA
CDR3: CASPPRRDADTTGNTIYF; DNA: TGTGCCAGTCCCCCCCGGAGGGATGCTGATACGACTGGAAACACCATATATTTT; V: TRBV19; D: NA; J: TRBJ1-3; size: NA
CDR3: CASSPGLAGQETQYF; DNA: TGTGCCAGCAGCCCAGGACTAGCGGGGCAAGAGACCCAGTACTTC; V: TRBV7-6; D: TRBD2; J: TRBJ2-5; size: NA
CDR3: CASSLGRNYERGLNIQYF; DNA: TGCGCCAGCAGCTTGGGCCGGAACTATGAAAGGGGGTTGAACATTCAGTACTTC; V: TRBV5-1; D: NA; J: TRBJ2-4; size: NA
CDR3: CASRAGTQAFF; DNA: TGTGCCAGCAGGGCCGGGACACAAGCTTTCTTT; V: TRBV6-4; D: NA; J: TRBJ1-1; size: few
CDR3: CASSLMGQGEGNTIYF; DNA: TGTGCCAGCAGCTTAATGGGACAGGGGGAAGGAAACACCATATATTTT; V: TRBV7-3; D: TRBD1; J: TRBJ1-3; size: NA
CDR3: CATSRRDGLAGGYTF; DNA: TGTGCCACCAGCAGACGGGACGGCCTCGCGGGAGGCTACACCTTC; V: TRBV15; D: NA; J: TRBJ1-2; size: NA
CDR3: CATSSRGEEQFF; DNA: TGTGCCACCAGCTCGCGGGGAGAGGAGCAGTTCTTC; V: TRBV15; D: NA; J: TRBJ2-1; size: NA
CDR3: CASNLNWGEGYTF; DNA: TGTGCCAGCAACCTAAATTGGGGGGAGGGCTACACCTTC; V: TRBV7-2; D: NA; J: TRBJ1-2; size: NA
CDR3: CASSPLGTINEKLFF; DNA: TGCGCCAGCAGCCCGCTCGGGACTATTAATGAAAAACTGTTTTTT; V: TRBV4-3; D: NA; J: TRBJ1-4; size: NA
CDR3: CASSENRGSTEAFF; DNA: TGTGCCAGCAGTGAGAACCGGGGGAGCACTGAAGCTTTCTTT; V: TRBV6-1; D: NA; J: TRBJ1-1; size: NA
CDR3: CASSPIGGAGREAFF; DNA: TGTGCCAGCAGTCCTATCGGGGGGGCAGGGCGCGAAGCTTTCTTT; V: TRBV27; D: NA; J: TRBJ1-1; size: NA
CDR3: CASSRRVVNYGYTF; DNA: TGTGCCAGCAGCCGCAGGGTGGTGAACTATGGCTACACCTTC; V: TRBV7-9; D: NA; J: TRBJ1-2; size: once
CDR3: CASSPRTSRTDTQYF; DNA: TGTGCCAGCAGCCCCCGGACTAGCCGCACAGATACGCAGTATTTT; V: TRBV7-2; D: TRBD2; J: TRBJ2-3; size: NA
CDR3: CASSVAPRGTEAFF; DNA: TGTGCCAGCAGCGTGGCCCCGCGCGGCACTGAAGCTTTCTTT; V: TRBV9; D: NA; J: TRBJ1-1; size: NA
CDR3: CASSYFSGTQGVEQFF; DNA: TGTGCCAGCAGTTACTTCTCCGGGACCCAGGGGGTTGAGCAGTTCTTC; V: TRBV6-6; D: TRBD1; J: TRBJ2-1; size: NA
CDR3: CATSRPDSGMNTEAFF; DNA: TGTGCCACCAGCAGACCCGACAGTGGGATGAACACTGAAGCTTTCTTT; V: TRBV15; D: NA; J: TRBJ1-1; size: NA
CDR3: CASSASGSNQPQHF; DNA: TGTGCCAGCAGTGCTTCGGGGAGCAATCAGCCCCAGCATTTT; V: TRBV25-1; D: NA; J: TRBJ1-5; size: NA
CDR3: CASRRGGDSYEQYF; DNA: TGTGCCAGTAGACGTGGGGGCGATTCCTACGAGCAGTACTTC; V: TRBV19; D: NA; J: TRBJ2-7; size: NA
CDR3: CASSLRGRASGGRTDTQYF; DNA: TGCGCCAGCAGCTTGAGGGGGCGAGCTAGCGGGGGACGCACAGATACGCAGTATTTT; V: TRBV5-1; D: TRBD2; J: TRBJ2-3; size: NA
CDR3: CASSYSFGFSYNEQFF; DNA: TGTGCCAGCAGTTACTCGTTTGGCTTTTCCTACAATGAGCAGTTCTTC; V: TRBV6-5; D: NA; J: TRBJ2-1; size: NA
CDR3: CASLIPGGLNTEAFF; DNA: TGTGCCAGCTTAATCCCCGGAGGCCTGAACACTGAAGCTTTCTTT; V: TRBV2; D: NA; J: TRBJ1-1; size: NA
CDR3: CASSANPGSDTQYF; DNA: TGTGCCAGCAGTGCGAACCCGGGTTCCGATACGCAGTATTTT; V: TRBV2; D: NA; J: TRBJ2-3; size: NA
CDR3: CASSSGGGRGYTF; DNA: TGTGCCAGCAGTTCTGGGGGGGGGCGAGGCTACACCTTC; V: TRBV6-5; D: NA; J: TRBJ1-2; size: NA
CDR3: CASSPRMGGPLETQYF; DNA: TGTGCCAGTAGTCCTCGTATGGGGGGGCCTCTTGAGACCCAGTACTTC; V: TRBV19; D: NA; J: TRBJ2-5; size: NA
CDR3: CASSYTGSSGNTIYF; DNA: TGTGCCAGCAGTTATACAGGGAGCTCTGGAAACACCATATATTTT; V: TRBV6-5; D: NA; J: TRBJ1-3; size: NA
CDR3: CASSVMGGREAFF; DNA: TGTGCCAGCAGTGTAATGGGGGGGCGTGAAGCTTTCTTT; V: TRBV25-1; D: NA; J: TRBJ1-1; size: NA
CDR3: CASSTGETQYF; DNA: TGTGCCAGCAGCACAGGAGAGACCCAGTACTTC; V: TRBV7-2; D: NA; J: TRBJ2-5; size: NA
CDR3: CASSAHRKISSTDTQYF; DNA: TGTGCCAGCAGCGCCCACAGGAAAATCTCTAGCACAGATACGCAGTATTTT; V: TRBV7-9; D: NA; J: TRBJ2-3; size: NA
CDR3: CASSVYRAGGTEAFF; DNA: TGTGCCAGCAGTGTATACAGGGCGGGGGGCACTGAAGCTTTCTTT; V: TRBV2; D: NA; J: TRBJ1-1; size: NA
CDR3: CASSYSTTGATEAFF; DNA: TGTGCCAGCAGTTACTCTACGACAGGTGCCACTGAAGCTTTCTTT; V: TRBV6-5; D: NA; J: TRBJ1-1; size: NA
CDR3: CASSLVGGINEQYF; DNA: TGTGCCAGCAGCTTGGTAGGGGGCATAAACGAGCAGTACTTC; V: TRBV5-6; D: TRBD1; J: TRBJ2-7; size: NA
CDR3: CASSQVRGTGDPLVQETQYF; DNA: TGCGCCAGCAGCCAAGTTCGAGGCACGGGGGACCCGTTAGTACAAGAGACCCAGTACTTC; V: TRBV4-1; D: NA; J: TRBJ2-5; size: NA
CDR3: CASSRVGTVNQPQHF; DNA: TGTGCCAGCAGCCGCGTTGGGACAGTTAATCAGCCCCAGCATTTT; V: TRBV7-2; D: TRBD1; J: TRBJ1-5; size: NA
CDR3: CALRILNYGYTF; DNA: TGTGCCCTGCGGATACTAAACTATGGCTACACCTTC; V: TRBV7-2; D: NA; J: TRBJ1-2; size: NA
CDR3: CASSSRTGRSYEQYF; DNA: TGTGCCAGCAGCTCCCGGACAGGGCGCTCCTACGAGCAGTACTTC; V: TRBV7-6; D: TRBD1; J: TRBJ2-7; size: NA
CDR3: CASRSRDRSSYEQYF; DNA: TGTGCCAGCCGCTCCCGGGACAGATCCTCCTACGAGCAGTACTTC; V: TRBV19; D: TRBD1; J: TRBJ2-7; size: NA
CDR3: CASSTTTGTKLFF; DNA: TGTGCCAGCAGCACGACCACAGGGACAAAACTGTTTTTT; V: TRBV7-7; D: NA; J: TRBJ1-4; size: NA
CDR3: CASSSGQGAWKAANTEAFF; DNA: TGTGCCAGCAGCTCCGGACAGGGGGCTTGGAAAGCCGCGAACACTGAAGCTTTCTTT; V: TRBV5-5; D: TRBD1; J: TRBJ1-1; size: NA
CDR3: CASSLVTTRSYEQYF; DNA: TGTGCCAGCAGCTTGGTCACGACTCGCTCCTACGAGCAGTACTTC; V: TRBV5-5; D: NA; J: TRBJ2-7; size: NA
CDR3: CASSLVDSSNQPQHF; DNA: TGTGCCAGCAGCTTAGTGGACAGTAGCAATCAGCCCCAGCATTTT; V: TRBV7-6; D: NA; J: TRBJ1-5; size: NA
CDR3: CASSWQGVTGELFF; DNA: TGTGCCAGCAGTTGGCAGGGGGTCACCGGGGAGCTGTTTTTT; V: TRBV6-5; D: TRBD1; J: TRBJ2-2; size: NA
CDR3: CASSLVNRVSSGANVLTF; DNA: TGTGCCAGCAGCTTAGTAAACAGGGTTAGCTCTGGGGCCAACGTCCTGACTTTC; V: TRBV7-2; D: NA; J: TRBJ2-6; size: NA
CDR3: CASSLLRAGTGELFF; DNA: TGTGCCAGCAGCTTACTGCGAGCGGGCACCGGGGAGCTGTTTTTT; V: TRBV7-2; D: NA; J: TRBJ2-2; size: NA
CDR3: CASRAGTGGTEAFF; DNA: TGTGCCAGCAGGGCCGGGACAGGGGGAACTGAAGCTTTCTTT; V: TRBV2; D: TRBD1; J: TRBJ1-1; size: NA